This T cell receptor beta chain was sequenced for a study of human T cells and chemical hapten exposure. This clonotype came up many times. CDR1 and CDR2 (germline): PRHDT, FYEKMQ (reference sequence). Trimming stripped 5 bases from V and 10 bases from J, with 12 bases between. The CDR3 consists of 11 residues. The time point: patch test 1, 2 weeks after DPC sensitization. Treatment given: therapeutic diphenylcyclopropenone sensitization with weekly scalp DPC. One entry per CDR3 protein results from TCRdb running MiXCR on the RACE reads. The sample lists 55,000 to 85,000 distinct CDR3 sequences, approximately 9.4% occurring once.

The sample in question was whole blood, obtained in connection with sensitization to the hapten diphenylcyclopropenone (DPC). This TCR was recovered from a woman aged 40 to 49 with alopecia areata. Some clones in this sample may be carry-over from other donors' samples. This sequence joins TRBV13 and TRBJ2-7, with D possibly TRBD1 on 6 matching bases. In DNA, the CDR3 is TGTGCCAGCAGCGTCCAGGGGCCCCAGTACTTC. Translation: CASSVQGPQYF.